This TCR beta chain was observed in a study of early T cells in non-severe SARS-CoV-2 infection. Whole-study context: The chains were unpaired, and the sequenced material was bulk RNA from unsorted whole blood.

V lost 2 bases and J 2 bases, leaving 6 bases between the germline ends. Germline V gene data show CDR1 as ENHRY and CDR2 as SYGVKD. This CDR3 region has 13 residues. In its sample, this clonotype was seen many times. Attachment of unique molecular identifiers was made to individual cDNA molecules. TCRdb processed the 5' RACE reads anew with MiXCR; each CDR3 protein has one entry. The table has tens of thousands of distinct CDR3 sequences, approximately 11% seen once. What was sequenced was whole blood. The TCR comes from an adult who was a healthcare worker with PCR-confirmed SARS-CoV-2 infection or an uninfected control (not recorded which). The V gene is TRBV10-3, the J gene TRBJ1-1; D gene uncertain. Written as DNA, the CDR3 is TGTGCCATCAGTGAGAATGATAACACTGAAGCTTTCTTT. Its protein is CAISENDNTEAFF.